The clone carrying this TCR beta chain came up many times. Its specificity is unknown. TCRdb ran MiXCR on the reads and lists one entry per CDR3 protein. The table records hundreds of thousands of distinct CDR3 sequences, around 11% of them present only once. This entry is derived from a study of T cell repertoires in cytomegalovirus infection. As for the study in general: In public TCR beta signatures, there were indications of both CMV infection and matching HLA type.

The germline CDR1 and CDR2 sequences are SGHNT and YYREEE (reference sequence). Trimming shortened V by 4 bases and J by 0 bases, and 10 bases separated the two germline ends. This CDR3 is 14 amino acids long. Study-wide findings and caveats: CMV carriers having the relevant HLA were flagged by cumulative public TCR beta family frequency.

V is TRBV5-4 and J is TRBJ1-2; D is perhaps TRBD1 (5 bases). Sequencing input: PBMCs. This TCR was recovered from a human donor in good health (CMV status not recorded). Some clones in this sample may be carry-over from other donors' samples. DNA for the CDR3: TGTGCCAGCAGCAACAGGAGAACTAACTATGGCTACACCTTC. This gives the protein CASSNRRTNYGYTF.